This TCR beta chain was identified in a study of blood T cell repertoires in COVID-19. Background on the study: From the United States, Italy and Spain came samples of acute and convalescent COVID-19. The cDNA or gDNA used as material had been derived from T cells, B-cell-depleted T cells, or PBMCs.

Sequencing was performed with immunoSEQ multiplex PCR; in TCRdb, only in-frame clones are kept and a portion is missing. The sample includes around 340,000 clones, around nine tenths of them seen just once. Germline V lookup: CDR1 KGHSH, CDR2 LQKENI. This CDR3 region has 15 residues. V was clipped by 2 bases and J by 8 bases; unmatched bases: 3. Allocation to cohorts depended on clinical history reported by the participants. The TCR comes from a woman in her 30s who had been exposed to COVID-19. V gene TRBV18 combines with J gene TRBJ1-6; 10 bases map to TRBD1. Source material: PBMCs or T cells enriched from blood (not recorded which). The CDR3 reads CASSPTGTGDSPLHF. The DNA for the CDR3 is TGTGCCAGCTCACCAACCGGGACAGGGGATTCACCCCTCCACTTT.